These 10 T cell receptor beta chains originate from one sample sequenced in a study of T-cell memory formation after mild COVID-19. TCRdb called the 5' RACE reads again in MiXCR, with one record for every CDR3 protein. This sample has about 190,000 distinct CDR3 sequences, with around 18% found just once. The sequencing input was PBMCs or a T cell subset sorted from them (not recorded which). The receptors come from an adult woman who had mild COVID-19 (a few samples of this study predate the infection). Cell type and time point are not known.

The chain has TRBV7-6 and TRBJ1-1; TRBD1 is a possible D gene (6 bases). V lost 2 bases and J 5 bases, leaving 18 bases between the germline ends. CDR1 is SGHVS and CDR2 is FNYEAQ in the germline V gene. The CDR3 has 16 amino acids. CDR3 nucleotides: TGTGCCAGCAGCTTAAGTAGGGGGATGGGGACTACTGAAGCTTTCTTT. Its protein product is CASSLSRGMGTTEAFF.

The chain recombines TRBV7-3 with TRBJ2-7, with D maybe TRBD1 (7 bases). The length of the CDR3 is 15 residues. Trimming took 1 base from V and 4 from J, leaving 14 bases between them. CDR1 SGHTA and CDR2 FQGTGA come from the germline V gene. The CDR3 bases are TGTGCCAGCAGCTTAAGGGGGGACAGAATTTACGAGCAGTACTTC. It encodes CASSLRGDRIYEQYF.

This chain links TRBV7-9 with TRBJ2-3; 7 positions agree with TRBD1. The V gene's germline CDR1 is SEHNR and CDR2 FQNEAQ (reference sequence). V trimming: 5 bases; J trimming: 4 bases; junction bases outside the gene matches: 9. This CDR3 has 15 amino acids. DNA of the CDR3: TGTGCCAGCAGCCGGGACAGCCCGAGGGCAGATACGCAGTATTTT. Amino acids: CASSRDSPRADTQYF.

The J gene is TRBJ2-1, the V gene TRBV24-1; 14 bases are a match to TRBD2. Germline trimming cut 3 bases from V and 4 bases from J; bases unmatched to any gene: 4. CDR3 length: 17 residues. Germline V gives CDR1 KGHDR, CDR2 SFDVKD. CDR3: CATSDLGLAGVYNEQFF. The CDR3 DNA follows: TGTGCCACCAGTGATCTGGGACTAGCGGGGGTATACAATGAGCAGTTCTTC.

This clonotype was counted between two and nine times. The chain uses TRBV12-3 or TRBV12-4 and TRBJ1-3; TRBD1 might be the D (6 bases). CDR3 size: 15 residues. Trimming took 3 bases from V and 0 from J, leaving 9 bases between them. The CDR3 spells CASSLGAYSGNTIYF. DNA for the CDR3: TGTGCCAGCAGTTTGGGGGCCTACTCTGGAAACACCATATATTTT.

This clonotype was observed a handful of times. The chain is built from TRBV7-2 and TRBJ1-6, with 12 bases lining up with TRBD1. The germline V gene encodes CDR1 SGHTA and CDR2 FQGNSA. The CDR3 consists of 15 residues. Trimming removed 4 bases from V and 10 bases from J; junction bases left unmatched: 5. The CDR3 sequence: CASSSGTGGRSPLHF. CDR3 sequence (DNA): TGTGCCAGCAGCTCGGGGACAGGGGGCAGATCACCCCTCCACTTT.

Here the CDR3 reads CSVGQGATGELFF. The CDR3 DNA sequence: TGCAGCGTTGGACAGGGGGCGACCGGGGAGCTGTTTTTT. The J gene is TRBJ2-2, the V gene TRBV29-1, with 10 bases lining up with TRBD1. The CDR3 totals 13 residues. CDR1 is SQVTM and CDR2 is ANQGSEA in the germline V gene. With V trimmed by 4 bases and J by 5 bases, 1 base remained unmatched.

In this sample, this clonotype turned up a few times. The chain links TRBV20-1 to TRBJ2-3; no clear D gene. V gave up 0 bases and J gave up 4 bases, with 14 bases separating them. Germline V gene lookup returns CDR1 DFQATT and CDR2 SNEGSKA (reference sequence). CDR3 length: 15 amino acids. CDR3 region: CSARDRRTMADTQYF. The CDR3, as DNA: TGCAGTGCTAGAGATCGGCGCACCATGGCAGATACGCAGTATTTT.

The CDR3 bases are TGCAGTGCTCAAATGACAGGGTTTGCTAATGAAAAACTGTTTTTT. It specifies CSAQMTGFANEKLFF. The V call is TRBV20-1, the J call TRBJ1-4; 7 nucleotides match TRBD1. This CDR3 is built from 15 residues. The germline V gene encodes CDR1 DFQATT and CDR2 SNEGSKA (reference sequence). After removal of 5 bases from V and 3 bases from J, the junction contained 9 bases not matched to a gene.

This chain joins TRBV3-1 and TRBJ1-2; 8 nucleotides align to TRBD1. CDR1 and CDR2 (germline): LGHDT, YNNKEL (reference sequence). Losses at the gene ends were 5 bases for V and 2 bases for J; bases not matched to a gene: 4. The CDR3 sequence is 14 residues long. CDR3 nucleotide sequence: TGTGCCAGCAGCGACAGGGGTGGGAACTATGGCTACACCTTC. This gives the protein CASSDRGGNYGYTF. The whole variable domain, remainder taken from reference TRBV3-1 and TRBJ1-2, is DTAVSQTPKYLVTQMGNDKSIKCEQNLGHDTMYWYKQDSKKFLKIMFSYNNKELIINETVPNRFSPKSPDKAHLNLHINSLELGDSAVYFCASSDRGGNYGYTFGSGTRLTVV.